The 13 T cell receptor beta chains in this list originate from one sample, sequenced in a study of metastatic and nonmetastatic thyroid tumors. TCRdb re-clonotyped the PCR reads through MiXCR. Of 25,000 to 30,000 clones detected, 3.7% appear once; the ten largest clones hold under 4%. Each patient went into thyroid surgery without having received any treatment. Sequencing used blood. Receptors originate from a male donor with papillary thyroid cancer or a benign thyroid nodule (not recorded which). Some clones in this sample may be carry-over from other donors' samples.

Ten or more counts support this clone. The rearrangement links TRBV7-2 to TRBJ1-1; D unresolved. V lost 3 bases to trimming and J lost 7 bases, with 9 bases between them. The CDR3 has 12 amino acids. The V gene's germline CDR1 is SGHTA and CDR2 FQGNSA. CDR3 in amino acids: CASSFGWGEAFF. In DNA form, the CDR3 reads TGTGCCAGCAGCTTCGGTTGGGGTGAAGCTTTCTTT. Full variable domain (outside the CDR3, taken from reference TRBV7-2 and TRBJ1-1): GAGVSQSPSNKVTEKGKDVELRCDPISGHTALYWYRQSLGQGLEFLIYFQGNSAPDKSGLPSDRFSAERTGGSVSTLTIQRTQQEDSAVYLCASSFGWGEAFFGQGTRLTVV.

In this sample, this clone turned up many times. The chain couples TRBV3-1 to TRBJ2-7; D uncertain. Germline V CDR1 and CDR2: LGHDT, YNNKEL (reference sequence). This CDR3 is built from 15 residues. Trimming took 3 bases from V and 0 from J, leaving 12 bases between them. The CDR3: CASSHPGQSSYEQYF. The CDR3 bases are TGTGCCAGCAGCCACCCGGGTCAAAGCTCCTACGAGCAGTACTTC.

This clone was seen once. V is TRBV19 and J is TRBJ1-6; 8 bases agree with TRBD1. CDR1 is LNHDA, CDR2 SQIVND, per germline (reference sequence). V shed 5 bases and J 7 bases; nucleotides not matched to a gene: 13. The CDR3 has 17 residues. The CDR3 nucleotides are TGTGCCAGTAGTCTCAGACACGGGACAGGCGACAATTCACCCCTCCACTTT. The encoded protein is CASSLRHGTGDNSPLHF.

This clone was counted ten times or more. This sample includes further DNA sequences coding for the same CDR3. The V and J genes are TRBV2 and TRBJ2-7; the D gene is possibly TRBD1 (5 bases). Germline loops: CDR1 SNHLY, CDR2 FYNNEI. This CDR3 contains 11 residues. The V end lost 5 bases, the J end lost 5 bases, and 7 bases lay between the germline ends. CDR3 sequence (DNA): TGTGCCAGCAGTACGACAGACGAGCAGTACTTC. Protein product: CASSTTDEQYF.

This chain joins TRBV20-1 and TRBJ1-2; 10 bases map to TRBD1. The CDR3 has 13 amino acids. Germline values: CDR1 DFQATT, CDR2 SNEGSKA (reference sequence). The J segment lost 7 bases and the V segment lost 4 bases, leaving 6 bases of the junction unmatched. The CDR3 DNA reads TGCAGTGCTAAGACAGGGGGCTCTGCTGGCTACACCTTC. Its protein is CSAKTGGSAGYTF.

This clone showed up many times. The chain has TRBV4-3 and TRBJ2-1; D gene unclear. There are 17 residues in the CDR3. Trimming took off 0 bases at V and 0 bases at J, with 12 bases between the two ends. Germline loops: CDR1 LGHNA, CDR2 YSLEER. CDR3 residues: CASSQEWTLSSYNEQFF. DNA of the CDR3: TGCGCCAGCAGCCAAGAGTGGACCCTGAGCTCCTACAATGAGCAGTTCTTC.

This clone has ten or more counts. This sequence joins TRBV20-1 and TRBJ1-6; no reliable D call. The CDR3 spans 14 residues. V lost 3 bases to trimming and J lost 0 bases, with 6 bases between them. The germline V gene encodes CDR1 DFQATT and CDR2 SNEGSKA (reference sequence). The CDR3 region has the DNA TGCAGTGCTAGCGAGAGCTCCTATAATTCACCCCTCCACTTT. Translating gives CSASESSYNSPLHF.

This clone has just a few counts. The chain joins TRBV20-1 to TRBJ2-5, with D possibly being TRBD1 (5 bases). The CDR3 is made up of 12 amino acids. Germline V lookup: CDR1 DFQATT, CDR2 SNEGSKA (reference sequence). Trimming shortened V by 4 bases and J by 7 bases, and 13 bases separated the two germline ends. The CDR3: CSANQGVRTQYF. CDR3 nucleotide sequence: TGCAGTGCTAACCAGGGTGTGAGGACCCAGTACTTC.

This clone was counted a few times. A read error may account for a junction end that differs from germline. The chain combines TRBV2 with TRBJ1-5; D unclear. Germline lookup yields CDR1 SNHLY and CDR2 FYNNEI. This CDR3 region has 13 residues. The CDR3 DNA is TGTTCCAGCAGTGAAATAGGTAATCAGCCCCAGCATTTT. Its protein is CSSSEIGNQPQHF.

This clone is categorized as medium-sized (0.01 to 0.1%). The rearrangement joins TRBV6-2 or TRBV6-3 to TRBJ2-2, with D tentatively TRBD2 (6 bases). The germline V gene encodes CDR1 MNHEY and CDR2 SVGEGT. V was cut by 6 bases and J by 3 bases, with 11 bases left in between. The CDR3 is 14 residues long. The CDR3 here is CASRVLADTGELFF. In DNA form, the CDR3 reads TGTGCCAGCAGGGTACTAGCCGACACCGGGGAGCTGTTTTTT.

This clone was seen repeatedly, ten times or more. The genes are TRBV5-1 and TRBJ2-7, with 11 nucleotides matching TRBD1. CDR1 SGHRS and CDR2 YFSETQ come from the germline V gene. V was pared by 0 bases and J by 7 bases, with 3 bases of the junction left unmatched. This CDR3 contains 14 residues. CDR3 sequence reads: CASSLAGTGGEQYF. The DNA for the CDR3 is TGCGCCAGCAGCTTGGCCGGGACAGGGGGGGAGCAGTACTTC.

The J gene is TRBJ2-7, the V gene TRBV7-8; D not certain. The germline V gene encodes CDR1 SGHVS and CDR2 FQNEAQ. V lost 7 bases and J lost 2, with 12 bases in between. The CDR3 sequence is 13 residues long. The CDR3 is CASTIRVAYEQYF. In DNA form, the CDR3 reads TGTGCCAGCACTATACGGGTGGCCTACGAGCAGTACTTC.

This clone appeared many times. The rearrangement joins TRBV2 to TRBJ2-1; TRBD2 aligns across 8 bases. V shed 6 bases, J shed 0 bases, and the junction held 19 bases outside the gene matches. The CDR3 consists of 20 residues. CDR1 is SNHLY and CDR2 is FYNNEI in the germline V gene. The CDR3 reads CASRYPFREGPLNSYNEQFF. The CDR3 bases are TGTGCCAGCAGGTACCCCTTCCGGGAGGGTCCCCTTAACTCCTACAATGAGCAGTTCTTC.